Below, one T cell receptor (beta chain) is given with its context. What it binds is not known. The trim removed 1 base at V and 2 bases at J, leaving 3 bases unmatched. Germline CDR1 and CDR2: SGHAT and FQNNGV. The CDR3 consists of 15 residues. This sample is part of a study of OX40 agonist ivuxolimab in advanced cancers. About the research overall: Of mixed ages from 23 to 79 and averaging around 60 years, the group was almost 85% male. Findings and limits, study-wide: Average numbers of expanded clones were greater in CD8+ T cells than in CD4+.

Sequencing used immunoSEQ multiplex PCR; TCRdb keeps in-frame clones, though not all of them. The sample includes about 73,000 clones, 85% to 90% of them seen just once. The chain carries TRBV11-2 and TRBJ2-5; 8 bases match TRBD2. The TCR comes from an adult with an advanced solid tumor such as melanoma, head and neck, liver or kidney cancer. The sample in question was CD4+ or CD8+ T cells sorted from blood, obtained in a trial of the OX40 agonist ivuxolimab. The CDR3 region is CASSLAGGSQETQYF. In nucleotides, the CDR3 is TGTGCCAGCAGCTTAGCGGGAGGGAGTCAAGAGACCCAGTACTTC.